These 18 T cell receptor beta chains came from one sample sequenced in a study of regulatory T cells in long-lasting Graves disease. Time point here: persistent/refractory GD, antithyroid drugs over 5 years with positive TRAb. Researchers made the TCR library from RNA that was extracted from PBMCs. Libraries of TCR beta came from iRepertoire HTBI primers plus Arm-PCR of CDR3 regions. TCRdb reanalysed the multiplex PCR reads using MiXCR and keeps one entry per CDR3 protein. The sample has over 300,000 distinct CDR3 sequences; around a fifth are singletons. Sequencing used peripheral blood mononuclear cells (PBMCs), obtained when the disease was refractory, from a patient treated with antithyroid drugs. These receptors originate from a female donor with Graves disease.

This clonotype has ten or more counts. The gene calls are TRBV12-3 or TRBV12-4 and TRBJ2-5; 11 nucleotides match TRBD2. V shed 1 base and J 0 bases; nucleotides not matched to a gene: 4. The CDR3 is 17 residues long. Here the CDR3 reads CASSLVGLAVYQETQYF. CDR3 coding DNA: TGTGCCAGCAGTTTAGTGGGACTAGCGGTTTACCAAGAGACCCAGTACTTC.

DNA of the CDR3: TGTGCCAGCAGTGATAGGGAGAAGGGTTTCTTCGGGGAGCTGTTTTTT. Its protein product is CASSDREKGFFGELFF. J is TRBJ2-2 and V is TRBV25-1; D may be TRBD2 (5 bases). There are 16 residues in the CDR3. Trimming took off 3 bases at V and 7 bases at J, with 18 bases between the two ends. The germline V gene encodes CDR1 MGHDK and CDR2 SYGVNS.

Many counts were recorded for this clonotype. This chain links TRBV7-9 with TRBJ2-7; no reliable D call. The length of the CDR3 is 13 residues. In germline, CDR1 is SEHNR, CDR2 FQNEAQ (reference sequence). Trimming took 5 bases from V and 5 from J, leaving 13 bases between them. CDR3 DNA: TGTGCCAGCAGCCTGACGGAGCAGGACGAGCAGTACTTC. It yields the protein CASSLTEQDEQYF.

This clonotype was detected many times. The CDR3 protein is CASSTSTNYGYTF. CDR3 bases: TGTGCCAGCAGCACCTCCACTAACTATGGCTACACCTTC. This chain uses TRBV28 with TRBJ1-2; D is undetermined. CDR3 length: 13 residues. The V gene lost 6 bases and the J gene lost 0 bases, with 8 bases spanning the gap. Germline assignment: CDR1 MDHEN and CDR2 SYDVKM.

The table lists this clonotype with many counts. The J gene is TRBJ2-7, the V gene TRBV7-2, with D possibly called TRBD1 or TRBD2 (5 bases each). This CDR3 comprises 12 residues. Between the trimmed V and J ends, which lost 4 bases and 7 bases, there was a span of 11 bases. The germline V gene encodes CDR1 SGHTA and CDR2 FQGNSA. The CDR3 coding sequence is TGTGCCAGCAGCTCTCCGTGGGGGGAGCAGTACTTC. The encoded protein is CASSSPWGEQYF.

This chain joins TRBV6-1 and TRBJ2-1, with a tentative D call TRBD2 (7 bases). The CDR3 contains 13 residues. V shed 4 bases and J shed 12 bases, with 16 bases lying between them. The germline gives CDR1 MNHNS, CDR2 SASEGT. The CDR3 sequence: CASSATRGGGQFF. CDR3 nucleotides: TGTGCCAGCAGTGCCACCCGAGGGGGGGGGCAGTTCTTC.

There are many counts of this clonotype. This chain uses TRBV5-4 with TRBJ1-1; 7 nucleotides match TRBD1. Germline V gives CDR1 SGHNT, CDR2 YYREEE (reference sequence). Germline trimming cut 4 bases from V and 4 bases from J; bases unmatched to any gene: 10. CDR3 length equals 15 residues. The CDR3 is CASSPQGSVRTEAFF. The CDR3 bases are TGTGCCAGCAGCCCACAGGGGTCAGTGCGCACTGAAGCTTTCTTT.

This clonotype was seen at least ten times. This CDR3 is CAWGTGRPAGELFF. For the CDR3, the DNA is TGTGCCTGGGGTACAGGACGCCCTGCCGGGGAGCTGTTTTTT. V usage is TRBV30 and J usage is TRBJ2-2, with D perhaps TRBD1 (5 bases). Germline V gives CDR1 GTSNPN, CDR2 SVGIG (reference sequence). The CDR3 extends over 14 amino acids. The V end lost 5 bases, the J end lost 6 bases, and 16 bases lay between the germline ends.

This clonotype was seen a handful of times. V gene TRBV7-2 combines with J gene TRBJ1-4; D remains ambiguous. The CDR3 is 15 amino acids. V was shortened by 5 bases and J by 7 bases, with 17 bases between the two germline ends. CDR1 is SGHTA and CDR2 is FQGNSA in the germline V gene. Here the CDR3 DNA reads TGTGCCAGCAGCCCCGGCCCCGCCGAGAGTGAAAAACTGTTTTTT. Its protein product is CASSPGPAESEKLFF.

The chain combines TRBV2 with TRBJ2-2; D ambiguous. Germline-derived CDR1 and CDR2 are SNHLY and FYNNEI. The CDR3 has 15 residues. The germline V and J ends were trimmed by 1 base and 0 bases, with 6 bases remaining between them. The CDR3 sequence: CASSEGYSNTGELFF. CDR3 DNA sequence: TGTGCCAGCAGTGAAGGGTACTCGAACACCGGGGAGCTGTTTTTT.

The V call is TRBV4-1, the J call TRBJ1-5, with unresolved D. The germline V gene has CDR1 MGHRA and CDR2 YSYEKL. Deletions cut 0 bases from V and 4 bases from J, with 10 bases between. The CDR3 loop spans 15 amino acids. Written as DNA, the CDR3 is TGCGCCAGCAGCCAAGATCTCACAGTGAATCAGCCCCAGCATTTT. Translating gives CASSQDLTVNQPQHF.

CDR3 region: CASSFDRWTSTEAFF. As DNA, the CDR3 is TGTGCCAGCAGCTTTGACAGGTGGACAAGCACTGAAGCTTTCTTT. The chain carries TRBV7-2 and TRBJ1-1; weak D call: TRBD1 (6 bases). Germline CDR1 and CDR2: SGHTA and FQGNSA. The CDR3 runs to 15 residues. Trimming removed 3 bases from V and 4 bases from J, with 15 bases in between.

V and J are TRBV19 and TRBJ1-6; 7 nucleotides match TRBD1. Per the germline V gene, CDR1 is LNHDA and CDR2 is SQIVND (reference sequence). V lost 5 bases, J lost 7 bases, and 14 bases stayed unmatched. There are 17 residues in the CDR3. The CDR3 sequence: CASSDRDRGLRNSPLHF. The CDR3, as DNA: TGTGCCAGTAGTGATCGGGACAGAGGACTGAGAAATTCACCCCTCCACTTT.

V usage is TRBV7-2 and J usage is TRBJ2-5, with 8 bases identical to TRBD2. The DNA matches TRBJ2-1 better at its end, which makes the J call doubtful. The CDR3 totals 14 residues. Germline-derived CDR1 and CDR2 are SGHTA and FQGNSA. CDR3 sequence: CASTYRGGSNEQFF. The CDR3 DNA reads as TGTGCCAGCACCTACCGGGGGGGCAGTAATGAGCAGTTCTTC.

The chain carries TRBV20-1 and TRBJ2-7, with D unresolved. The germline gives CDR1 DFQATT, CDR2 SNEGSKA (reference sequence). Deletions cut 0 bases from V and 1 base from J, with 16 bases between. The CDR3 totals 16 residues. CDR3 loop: CSARDEYRTKSYEQYF. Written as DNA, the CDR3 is TGCAGTGCTAGAGACGAATACCGAACTAAGTCCTACGAGCAGTACTTC.

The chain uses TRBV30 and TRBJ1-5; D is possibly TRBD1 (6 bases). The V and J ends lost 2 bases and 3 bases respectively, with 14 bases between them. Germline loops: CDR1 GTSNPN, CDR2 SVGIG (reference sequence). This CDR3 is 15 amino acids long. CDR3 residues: CAWSSGTRLNQPQHF. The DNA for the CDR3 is TGTGCCTGGAGTTCCGGGACACGGCTCAATCAGCCCCAGCATTTT.

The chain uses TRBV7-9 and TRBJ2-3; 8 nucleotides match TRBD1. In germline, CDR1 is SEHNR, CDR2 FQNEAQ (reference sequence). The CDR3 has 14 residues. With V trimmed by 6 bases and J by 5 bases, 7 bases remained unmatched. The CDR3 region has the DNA TGTGCCAGCAGAAGGGGACAGGTCCAAGATACGCAGTATTTT. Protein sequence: CASRRGQVQDTQYF.

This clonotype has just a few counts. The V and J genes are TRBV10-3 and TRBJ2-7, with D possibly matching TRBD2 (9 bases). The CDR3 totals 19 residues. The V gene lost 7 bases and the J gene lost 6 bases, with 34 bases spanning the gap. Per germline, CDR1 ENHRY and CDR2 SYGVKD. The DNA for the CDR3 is TGTGCCATCATACCAAACAGGGGGGATGGCGGGAGGGCCCCCAGCGAGCAGTACTTC. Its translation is CAIIPNRGDGGRAPSEQYF.